This entry lists 13 T cell receptor beta chains sequenced from one sample in a study of PD-1 and CTLA-4 blockade in melanoma. Assay used: immunoSEQ multiplex PCR; TCRdb lists only in-frame clones, some missing. The sample includes tens of thousands of clones, approximately 90% of them seen just once. The source material was CD8+ T cells from peripheral blood, sampled from a patient given anti-PD-1 treatment. These receptors all stem from a human donor with melanoma.

The chain has TRBV29-1 and TRBJ2-1, with unresolved D. This CDR3 is built from 14 residues. V shed 2 bases and J shed 5 bases, with 13 bases lying between them. Germline CDR1 is SQVTM and CDR2 is ANQGSEA. The CDR3 loop is CSVELRRYDNEQFF. DNA of the CDR3: TGCAGCGTTGAACTCCGCAGGTACGACAATGAGCAGTTCTTC.

This sequence joins TRBV7-9 and TRBJ1-1; D uncertain. Trimming removed 3 bases at V and 1 base at J, with 12 bases between. Germline V gives CDR1 SEHNR, CDR2 FQNEAQ (reference sequence). The CDR3 is made up of 15 amino acids. Written as DNA, the CDR3 is TGTGCCAGCAGCTTTGCCACGCTTAGGAACACTGAAGCTTTCTTT. Amino acid sequence: CASSFATLRNTEAFF.

V usage is TRBV5-6 and J usage is TRBJ1-1; possible D gene TRBD1, 5 bases. The CDR3 loop spans 13 amino acids. CDR1 is SGHDT, CDR2 YYEEEE, per germline. Trimming stripped 5 bases from V and 4 bases from J, with 12 bases between. For the CDR3, the DNA is TGTGCCAGCAGTCTACCAGGGAGCACTGAAGCTTTCTTT. This sequence encodes CASSLPGSTEAFF. The complete variable domain, with remaining parts taken from reference TRBV5-6 and TRBJ1-1, reads DAGVTQSPTHLIKTRGQQVTLRCSPKSGHDTVSWYQQALGQGPQFIFQYYEEEERQRGNFPDRFSGHQFPNYSSELNVNALLLGDSALYLCASSLPGSTEAFFGQGTRLTVV.

The chain carries TRBV27 and TRBJ2-3; D is ambiguous. Per germline, CDR1 MNHEY and CDR2 SMNVEV (reference sequence). Trimming removed 1 base at V and 0 bases at J, with 8 bases between. This CDR3 has 15 amino acids. CDR3 DNA sequence: TGTGCCAGCAGTTTATACAGCCTTAGCACAGATACGCAGTATTTT. It codes for CASSLYSLSTDTQYF.

This clone has only one observation. The chain has TRBV10-1 and TRBJ2-3, with 9 bases aligning to TRBD1. Germline V gene data show CDR1 as WNHNN and CDR2 as SYGVQD (reference sequence). The CDR3 has 15 residues. After removal of 4 bases from V and 2 bases from J, the junction contained 4 bases not matched to a gene. The CDR3: CASSGGTGITDTQYF. Here the CDR3 DNA reads TGCGCCAGCAGTGGAGGGACAGGGATCACAGATACGCAGTATTTT.

The chain is built from TRBV7-9 and TRBJ1-2, with D hard to call. V lost 1 base and J 2 bases, leaving 2 bases between the germline ends. CDR3 length equals 12 residues. In germline, CDR1 is SEHNR, CDR2 FQNEAQ (reference sequence). The CDR3 bases are TGTGCCAGCAGCTTAGAGAACTATGGCTACACCTTC. This gives the protein CASSLENYGYTF.

This chain uses TRBV5-1 with TRBJ2-3; 7 nucleotides agree with TRBD1. Germline V CDR1 and CDR2: SGHRS, YFSETQ. With V trimmed by 5 bases and J by 0 bases, 9 bases remained unmatched. The CDR3 has 16 amino acids. The CDR3 bases are TGCGCCAGCAGTCTTATTCTACAGGGGAGCACAGATACGCAGTATTTT. Translating gives CASSLILQGSTDTQYF. The full variable domain, its missing parts supplied by reference TRBV5-1 and TRBJ2-3, is KAGVTQTPRYLIKTRGQQVTLSCSPISGHRSVSWYQQTPGQGLQFLFEYFSETQRNKGNFPGRFSGRQFSNSRSEMNVSTLELGDSALYLCASSLILQGSTDTQYFGPGTRLTVL.

The gene calls are TRBV27 and TRBJ1-1; no firm D call. Germline assignment: CDR1 MNHEY and CDR2 SMNVEV (reference sequence). The CDR3 is 13 residues long. V was trimmed by 5 bases and J by 3 bases, leaving 10 bases between them. The CDR3 here is CASSGSEDTEAFF. CDR3 nucleotide sequence: TGTGCCAGCAGTGGGTCCGAGGACACTGAAGCTTTCTTT.

The CDR3 coding sequence is TGTGCCAGCAGCCTACTCCACGGGCTGGGGGCCTACAATGAGCAGTTCTTC. Residues: CASSLLHGLGAYNEQFF. The chain links TRBV7-6 to TRBJ2-1; D is possibly TRBD1 or TRBD2 (5 bases each). Trimming shortened V by 5 bases and J by 2 bases, and 19 bases separated the two germline ends. Germline CDR1 and CDR2: SGHVS and FNYEAQ. CDR3 length: 17 residues.

This rearrangement joins TRBV28 to TRBJ2-7, with 7 bases that match TRBD1. Germline CDR1 MDHEN, CDR2 SYDVKM. This CDR3 comprises 15 residues. V trimming: 2 bases; J trimming: 5 bases; junction bases outside the gene matches: 9. Written as DNA, the CDR3 is TGTGCCAGCAGTTTACCGACAGGGAAAATCGACGAGCAGTACTTC. Translated: CASSLPTGKIDEQYF.

The gene calls are TRBV27 and TRBJ2-7; D remains unclear. Trimming took off 0 bases at V and 0 bases at J, with 3 bases between the two ends. This CDR3 spans 13 amino acids. CDR1 MNHEY and CDR2 SMNVEV come from the germline V gene (reference sequence). CDR3 in amino acids: CASSLSASYEQYF. DNA of the CDR3: TGTGCCAGCAGTTTATCTGCCTCCTACGAGCAGTACTTC.

V and J are TRBV27 and TRBJ1-4, with 8 bases fitting TRBD1. V lost 6 bases to trimming and J lost 5 bases; unmatched junction nucleotides: 5. Germline V gene lookup returns CDR1 MNHEY and CDR2 SMNVEV (reference sequence). This CDR3 is 14 amino acids long. CDR3 in amino acids: CASRGTGLNEKLFF. The CDR3, as DNA: TGTGCCAGCAGGGGGACAGGACTAAATGAAAAACTGTTTTTT. Complete variable domain (other parts from reference TRBV27 and TRBJ1-4): EAQVTQNPRYLITVTGKKLTVTCSQNMNHEYMSWYRQDPGLGLRQIYYSMNVEVTDKGDVPEGYKVSRKEKRNFPLILESPSPNQTSLYFCASRGTGLNEKLFFGSGTQLSVL.

The CDR3 spells CSAEDYGYTF. Here the CDR3 DNA reads TGCAGCGCAGAGGACTATGGCTACACCTTC. The rearrangement uses TRBV29-1 and TRBJ1-2, with D hard to call. CDR1 and CDR2 from the germline V gene are SQVTM and ANQGSEA. CDR3 length: 10 amino acids. Trimming cost V 7 bases and J 3 bases, with 6 bases left between them. Complete variable domain (other parts from reference TRBV29-1 and TRBJ1-2): SAVISQKPSRDICQRGTSLTIQCQVDSQVTMMFWYRQQPGQSLTLIATANQGSEATYESGFVIDKFPISRPNLTFSTLTVSNMSPEDSSIYLCSAEDYGYTFGSGTRLTVV.